This entry lists 26 T cell receptor beta chains sequenced from one sample in a study of T-cell memory formation after mild COVID-19. TCRdb fed the 5' RACE reads into MiXCR, producing one record per CDR3 protein. Of around 450,000 distinct CDR3 sequences in the sample, more than 20% are singletons; the top ten hold 7% to 9.5%. Sequenced input: PBMCs or a T cell subset sorted from them (not recorded which). These receptors were taken from an adult woman who had mild COVID-19 (a few samples of this study predate the infection). Cell type and time point are not known.

This clonotype was detected only a few times. This chain uses TRBV12-3 or TRBV12-4 with TRBJ1-2, with no clear D. V was shortened by 5 bases and J by 1 base, with 11 bases between the two germline ends. CDR3 length: 14 amino acids. CDR3 bases: TGTGCCAGCAGTACCCGAACCGGTAACTATGGCTACACCTTC. It is translated as CASSTRTGNYGYTF.

This clonotype has only a few counts. The chain is built from TRBV29-1 and TRBJ2-1; D perhaps matches TRBD1 (5 bases). The germline V gene encodes CDR1 SQVTM and CDR2 ANQGSEA. V lost 7 bases to trimming and J lost 7 bases, with 17 bases between them. The CDR3 contains 13 residues. The CDR3 region is CSAVSYPGNEQFF. The CDR3 DNA reads as TGCAGCGCTGTGAGTTACCCAGGGAATGAGCAGTTCTTC.

This clonotype was seen a few times. V and J are TRBV18 and TRBJ1-2; D gene uncertain. CDR1 is KGHSH, CDR2 LQKENI, per germline. The ends were cut back, 2 bases at V and 6 bases at J, with 10 bases in the middle. The CDR3 is made up of 13 amino acids. CDR3 coding DNA: TGTGCCAGCTCACCAGGCAGGCCCCATGGCTACACCTTC. It encodes CASSPGRPHGYTF.

This clonotype was detected a few times. The genes are TRBV11-2 and TRBJ2-1; possibly TRBD1 or TRBD2 for D (5 bases each). The CDR3 length is 14 residues. V lost 5 bases and J 6 bases, leaving 14 bases between the germline ends. The germline V gene encodes CDR1 SGHAT and CDR2 FQNNGV. The CDR3 here is CASSPGRKRNEQFF. The DNA of the CDR3 is TGTGCCAGCAGCCCGGGACGGAAGCGCAATGAGCAGTTCTTC.

This clonotype was counted only a few times. The chain uses TRBV25-1 and TRBJ2-3; the D gene is possibly TRBD2 (6 bases). V was cut by 4 bases and J by 4 bases, with 9 bases left in between. Germline CDR1 and CDR2: MGHDK and SYGVNS. The CDR3 length is 13 residues. This CDR3 reads CASSGWGADTQYF. CDR3 nucleotide sequence: TGTGCCAGCAGTGGATGGGGGGCAGATACGCAGTATTTT.

This clonotype was recorded once. The chain uses TRBV24-1 and TRBJ2-3; D is ambiguous. CDR1 and CDR2 (germline): KGHDR, SFDVKD. The CDR3 sequence is 13 residues long. Trimming pared 7 bases from V and 5 bases from J, leaving 12 bases between. The CDR3: CATRLRAGDTQYF. The DNA for the CDR3 is TGTGCCACCAGGCTCCGGGCAGGAGATACGCAGTATTTT.

This clonotype was seen a handful of times. The chain employs TRBV20-1 and TRBJ1-6; D call uncertain. The ends were cut back, 5 bases at V and 8 bases at J, with 10 bases in the middle. The CDR3 contains 12 residues. Germline CDR1 and CDR2: DFQATT and SNEGSKA (reference sequence). The CDR3 DNA is TGCAGTGCTCCCACATTGGATTCACCCCTCCACTTT. This sequence encodes CSAPTLDSPLHF.

This clonotype has a handful of counts. V usage is TRBV4-1 and J usage is TRBJ2-3; 8 bases match TRBD2. The CDR3 extends over 16 amino acids. Germline V lookup: CDR1 MGHRA, CDR2 YSYEKL. The J segment lost 9 bases and the V segment lost 1 base, leaving 12 bases of the junction unmatched. This CDR3 reads CASSQVALAVGVTQYF. CDR3 sequence (DNA): TGCGCCAGCAGCCAAGTTGCACTAGCGGTAGGGGTGACGCAGTATTTT.

This clonotype was seen a few times. The chain employs TRBV6-5 and TRBJ2-1; 7 nucleotides line up with TRBD2. The trim removed 7 bases at V and 2 bases at J, leaving 5 bases unmatched. Germline CDR1 is MNHEY and CDR2 is SVGAGI. The CDR3 extends over 14 amino acids. CDR3 sequence: CASTGGGTYNEQFF. DNA for the CDR3: TGTGCCAGCACTGGCGGGGGTACCTACAATGAGCAGTTCTTC.

V gene TRBV11-2 combines with J gene TRBJ2-1; D might be TRBD2 (6 bases). The germline CDR1 and CDR2 sequences are SGHAT and FQNNGV. This CDR3 has 13 residues. V was cut by 5 bases and J by 9 bases, with 14 bases left in between. CDR3: CASSETGVIEQFF. The CDR3 DNA follows: TGTGCCAGCAGCGAAACGGGAGTGATTGAGCAGTTCTTC.

This clonotype has a count of ten or more. The chain has TRBV20-1 and TRBJ1-1; 7 bases are a match to TRBD1. Germline CDR1 reads DFQATT; CDR2 reads SNEGSKA (reference sequence). V trimming: 5 bases; J trimming: 2 bases; junction bases outside the gene matches: 5. CDR3 length equals 13 residues. CDR3 bases: TGCAGTGCTGTCCGGGACAGAAACACTGAAGCTTTCTTT. It encodes CSAVRDRNTEAFF.

The V and J genes are TRBV5-1 and TRBJ2-3; 9 bases are shared with TRBD1. The CDR3 totals 15 residues. V shed 4 bases and J 6 bases; nucleotides not matched to a gene: 9. The germline gives CDR1 SGHRS, CDR2 YFSETQ. The CDR3 loop is CASSGQGQGSDTQYF. The DNA of the CDR3 is TGCGCCAGCAGCGGCCAGGGACAGGGTTCGGATACGCAGTATTTT.

This clonotype was seen a handful of times. The V and J genes are TRBV5-5 and TRBJ1-2; D remains ambiguous. Trimming left V 0 bases short and J 0 bases short, with 9 bases between. Germline V gene sequence: CDR1 SGHKS, CDR2 YYEKEE (reference sequence). This CDR3 is 15 amino acids long. The CDR3 spells CASSLDWGANYGYTF. As DNA, the CDR3 is TGTGCCAGCAGCTTGGACTGGGGAGCTAACTATGGCTACACCTTC.

This clonotype was recorded only once. The gene calls are TRBV27 and TRBJ1-4; tentatively, D is TRBD1 (6 bases). V was trimmed by 5 bases and J by 4 bases, leaving 20 bases between them. This CDR3 has 17 amino acids. Germline V CDR1 and CDR2: MNHEY, SMNVEV (reference sequence). CDR3 DNA: TGTGCCAGCAGTCCTACCTCGCGGGAGGGGGTTAATGAAAAACTGTTTTTT. This translates into CASSPTSREGVNEKLFF.

This clonotype came up a few times. The chain links TRBV7-9 to TRBJ1-1; TRBD1 matches 7 bases. CDR3 size: 15 residues. Germline values: CDR1 SEHNR, CDR2 FQNEAQ (reference sequence). The V gene end was trimmed by 5 bases and the J gene end by 0 bases; junction bases not matched to a gene: 6. The chain's CDR3 is CASSITGVMNTEAFF. CDR3 bases: TGTGCCAGCAGCATAACAGGGGTCATGAACACTGAAGCTTTCTTT.

This clonotype showed up just a few times. The chain employs TRBV20-1 and TRBJ1-2; 7 bases agree with TRBD1. Trimming cost V 3 bases and J 6 bases; bases outside gene matches: 10. CDR1 DFQATT and CDR2 SNEGSKA come from the germline V gene (reference sequence). The CDR3 is made up of 14 amino acids. The DNA of the CDR3 is TGCAGTGCTAGGGATAAGACAGGGAGGGATGGCTACACCTTC. It yields the protein CSARDKTGRDGYTF.

This rearrangement joins TRBV7-2 to TRBJ1-3; no firm D call. Germline CDR1 is SGHTA and CDR2 is FQGNSA. V lost 0 bases and J lost 2, with 8 bases in between. The length of the CDR3 is 15 residues. The DNA for the CDR3 is TGTGCCAGCAGCTTAGCGTGGGGAGCTGGAAACACCATATATTTT. It translates to CASSLAWGAGNTIYF.

The chain uses TRBV20-1 and TRBJ2-5; tentatively, D is TRBD1 or TRBD2 (5 bases each). The V gene lost 2 bases and the J gene lost 2 bases, with 15 bases spanning the gap. Germline loops: CDR1 DFQATT, CDR2 SNEGSKA (reference sequence). The CDR3 extends over 15 amino acids. CDR3 amino acids: CSARSGTGLQETQYF. The CDR3 nucleotides read TGCAGTGCTAGATCCGGGACCGGCTTACAAGAGACCCAGTACTTC.

The sample holds a few counts of this clonotype. The chain is built from TRBV2 and TRBJ2-5, with D perhaps TRBD1 (6 bases). The germline CDR1 and CDR2 sequences are SNHLY and FYNNEI. With 0 bases removed from V and 1 base from J, the gap between germline ends came to 30 bases. This CDR3 region has 22 residues. The CDR3 sequence is CASSEAWAIPGYRVPIQETQYF. The CDR3 bases are TGTGCCAGCAGTGAAGCGTGGGCTATCCCGGGCTACAGGGTACCCATCCAAGAGACCCAGTACTTC.

In its sample, this clonotype was seen a few times. The V call is TRBV29-1, the J call TRBJ2-5, with 7 bases matching TRBD1. Germline lookup yields CDR1 SQVTM and CDR2 ANQGSEA. The CDR3 is 13 amino acids. J was trimmed by 2 bases and V by 6 bases; bases with no gene match: 6. CDR3 residues: CSVEKTGQETQYF. The CDR3 nucleotides read TGCAGCGTCGAGAAGACAGGGCAAGAGACCCAGTACTTC.

This clonotype was observed a few times. V is TRBV12-3 or TRBV12-4 and J is TRBJ2-3; 8 bases map to TRBD2. The CDR3 loop spans 16 amino acids. The V gene end was trimmed by 6 bases and the J gene end by 1 base; junction bases not matched to a gene: 9. CDR3: CASSSPSGGRTDTQYF. CDR3 bases: TGTGCCAGCAGCTCTCCCTCGGGGGGGCGCACAGATACGCAGTATTTT.

This clonotype was picked up a small number of times. The V gene is TRBV20-1, the J gene TRBJ1-2; no firm D call. Germline CDR1 DFQATT, CDR2 SNEGSKA (reference sequence). V shed 1 base and J shed 4 bases, with 7 bases lying between them. The CDR3 contains 12 residues. In DNA, the CDR3 is TGCAGTGCTAGAGCTCAATTCTATGGCTACACCTTC. Protein: CSARAQFYGYTF.

The CDR3 sequence: CASTGPWEDTQYF. The CDR3 DNA reads TGTGCCAGCACCGGCCCCTGGGAAGATACGCAGTATTTT. The gene calls are TRBV11-3 and TRBJ2-3, with unresolved D. This CDR3 region has 13 residues. V was cut by 7 bases and J by 5 bases, with 13 bases left in between. Germline assignment: CDR1 SGHNT and CDR2 YENEEA.

The V call is TRBV7-2, the J call TRBJ1-2, with 8 bases that match TRBD1. Per the germline V gene, CDR1 is SGHTA and CDR2 is FQGNSA. The length of the CDR3 is 14 residues. The V gene end was trimmed by 7 bases and the J gene end by 2 bases; junction bases not matched to a gene: 6. For the CDR3, the DNA is TGTGCCAGCACTTCGACAGGGGCGAACTATGGCTACACCTTC. Its protein is CASTSTGANYGYTF.

The V call is TRBV12-3 or TRBV12-4, the J call TRBJ2-1, with D hard to call. This CDR3 spans 17 amino acids. Deletions cut 2 bases from V and 5 bases from J, with 19 bases between. For the CDR3, the DNA is TGTGCCAGCAGTTTAAAAGCGACCCACCTCGAGGACAATGAGCAGTTCTTC. It translates to CASSLKATHLEDNEQFF.

The sample holds a few counts of this clonotype. V is TRBV18 and J is TRBJ1-2; TRBD1 is a possible D gene (6 bases). The CDR3 length is 14 residues. Deletions cut 0 bases from V and 3 bases from J, with 8 bases between. CDR1 KGHSH and CDR2 LQKENI come from the germline V gene. The CDR3 loop is CASSPPWGHYGYTF. The CDR3 DNA follows: TGTGCCAGCTCACCACCGTGGGGGCACTATGGCTACACCTTC.